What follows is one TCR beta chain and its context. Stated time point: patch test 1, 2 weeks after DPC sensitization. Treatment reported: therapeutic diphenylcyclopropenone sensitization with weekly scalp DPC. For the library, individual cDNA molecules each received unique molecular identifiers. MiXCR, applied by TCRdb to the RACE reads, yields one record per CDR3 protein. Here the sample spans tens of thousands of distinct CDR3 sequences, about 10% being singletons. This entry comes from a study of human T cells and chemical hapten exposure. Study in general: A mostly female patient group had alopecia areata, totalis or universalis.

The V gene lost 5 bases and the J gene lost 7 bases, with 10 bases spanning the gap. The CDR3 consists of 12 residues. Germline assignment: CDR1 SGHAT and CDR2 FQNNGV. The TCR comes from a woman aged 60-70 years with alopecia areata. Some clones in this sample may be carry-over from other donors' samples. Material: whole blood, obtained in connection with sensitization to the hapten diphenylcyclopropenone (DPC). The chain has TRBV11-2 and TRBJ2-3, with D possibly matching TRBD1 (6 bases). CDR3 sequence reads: CASSPDRNTQYF. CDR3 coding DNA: TGTGCCAGCAGCCCCGACAGGAATACGCAGTATTTT.